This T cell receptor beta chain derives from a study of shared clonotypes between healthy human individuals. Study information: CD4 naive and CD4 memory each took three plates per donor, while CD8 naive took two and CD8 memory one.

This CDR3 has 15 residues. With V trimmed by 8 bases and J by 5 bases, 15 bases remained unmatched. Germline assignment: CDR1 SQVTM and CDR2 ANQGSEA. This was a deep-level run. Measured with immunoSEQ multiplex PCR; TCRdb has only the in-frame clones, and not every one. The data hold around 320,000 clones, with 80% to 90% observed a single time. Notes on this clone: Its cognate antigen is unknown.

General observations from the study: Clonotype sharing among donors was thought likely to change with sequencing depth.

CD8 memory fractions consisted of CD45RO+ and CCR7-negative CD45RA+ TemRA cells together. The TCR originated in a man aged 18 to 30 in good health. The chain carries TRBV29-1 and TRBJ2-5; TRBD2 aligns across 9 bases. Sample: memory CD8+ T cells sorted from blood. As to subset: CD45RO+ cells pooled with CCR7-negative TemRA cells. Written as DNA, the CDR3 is TGCAGCATTAGCGGGAGAAAACTTGGTCTGGAGACCCAGTACTTC. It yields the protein CSISGRKLGLETQYF.